The present T cell receptor (beta chain) was sequenced within a study of cytomegalovirus exposure and HLA in healthy donors. Background on the study: The approximately 110 validation repertoires used a platform that matched the one used for the 500 to 700 first-cohort repertoires, as a later analysis reported.

Points on this clone: What it binds is not known.

Germline values: CDR1 SEHNR, CDR2 FQNEAQ (reference sequence). There are 15 residues in the CDR3. V dropped 9 bases and J dropped 7 bases, with 22 bases sitting between them. Libraries were prepared by immunoSEQ multiplex PCR; TCRdb keeps only in-frame clonotypes and omits some of them. This sample yields 260,000 or so clones, of which around nine tenths are seen a single time; approximately 0.9% belongs to the top ten. Study-wide points: Among TCR beta chains, those listed as cytomegalovirus-associated numbered approximately 150. As was reported, the classifier diagnosed cytomegalovirus status with high specificity and sensitivity. One later analysis, an examination of the 120 validation repertoires, found that first-cohort TCR clusters tended to co-occur in them.

The rearrangement links TRBV7-9 to TRBJ2-1, with D uncertain. This TCR derives from a woman under 30 in good health and CMV-seronegative. The specimen was PBMCs. CDR3 sequence (DNA): TGTGCCAGTAAGATAGAGGATACGCGTTTTAATGAGCAGTTCTTC. Translation: CASKIEDTRFNEQFF. The entire variable domain, with the rest obtained from reference TRBV7-9 and TRBJ2-1, is as follows: DTGVSQNPRHKITKRGQNVTFRCDPISEHNRLYWYRQTLGQGPEFLTYFQNEAQLEKSRLLSDRFSAERPKGSFSTLEIQRTEQGDSAMYLCASKIEDTRFNEQFFGPGTRLTVL.